These 13 T cell receptor beta chains share one sample of origin, sequenced in a study of PD-1 blockade in classical Hodgkin lymphoma. Relapse after autologous stem cell transplantation occurred in every patient, and brentuximab vedotin exposure varied. Sequencing was performed with immunoSEQ multiplex PCR; in TCRdb, only in-frame clones are kept and a portion is missing. The repertoire holds fewer than 90,000 clones, approximately 94% seen once, with about 7.8% in the top ten. Material: peripheral blood mononuclear cells (PBMCs), obtained at baseline. The receptor source for this set is a human donor with classical Hodgkin lymphoma.

V gene TRBV6-5 combines with J gene TRBJ1-1; no clear D gene. The CDR3 extends over 13 amino acids. The V end lost 2 bases, the J end lost 3 bases, and 7 bases lay between the germline ends. The germline gives CDR1 MNHEY, CDR2 SVGAGI. CDR3 DNA: TGTGCCAGCAGTTACGCGGAGGACACTGAAGCTTTCTTT. This gives the protein CASSYAEDTEAFF.

DNA of the CDR3: TGTGCCATCAGCTCCTCGGGAGGGGGGACCTACAATGAGCAGTTCTTC. Its protein is CAISSSGGGTYNEQFF. The chain links TRBV10-3 to TRBJ2-1; 8 bases map to TRBD2. Per the germline V gene, CDR1 is ENHRY and CDR2 is SYGVKD. V lost 6 bases and J lost 2; bases outside the gene matches: 9. The CDR3 loop spans 16 amino acids.

The chain carries TRBV7-9 and TRBJ1-4, with TRBD1 matching over 10 bases. This CDR3 comprises 17 residues. After removal of 1 base from V and 7 bases from J, the junction contained 9 bases not matched to a gene. The germline CDR1 and CDR2 sequences are SEHNR and FQNEAQ (reference sequence). The CDR3 nucleotides are TGTGCCAGCAGCTTAGATCGCGTTGACAGGGGGCTTGAAAAACTGTTTTTT. This encodes CASSLDRVDRGLEKLFF.

The chain joins TRBV15 to TRBJ1-2; D is undetermined. Per the germline V gene, CDR1 is LNHNV and CDR2 is YYDKDF (reference sequence). The CDR3 loop spans 14 amino acids. Trimming cost V 8 bases and J 8 bases, with 21 bases left between them. This chain's CDR3 is CATGSTGLRWGYTF. In nucleotides, the CDR3 is TGTGCCACCGGGTCGACCGGGCTCCGCTGGGGCTACACCTTC.

The CDR3 nucleotides read TGTGCCACCAGCAGAGGGTGGGTCACAGATACGCAGTATTTT. Its protein is CATSRGWVTDTQYF. J is TRBJ2-3 and V is TRBV15; no firm D call. CDR1 is LNHNV, CDR2 YYDKDF, per germline (reference sequence). The CDR3 runs to 14 residues. Trimming stripped 1 base from V and 2 bases from J, with 7 bases between. Supplemented by reference TRBV15 and TRBJ2-3, the full variable domain reads DAMVIQNPRYQVTQFGKPVTLSCSQTLNHNVMYWYQQKSSQAPKLLFHYYDKDFNNEADTPDNFQSRRPNTSFCFLDIRSPGLGDTAMYLCATSRGWVTDTQYFGPGTRLTVL.

The chain combines TRBV28 with TRBJ2-3; D is ambiguous. The germline V and J ends were trimmed by 3 bases and 5 bases, with 12 bases remaining between them. CDR1 is MDHEN, CDR2 SYDVKM, per germline. This CDR3 is 14 amino acids long. As DNA, the CDR3 is TGTGCCAGCAGTTTCGTAGGGAATGGAGATACGCAGTATTTT. It codes for CASSFVGNGDTQYF.

The chain carries TRBV7-3 and TRBJ2-7; TRBD1 might be the D (7 bases). Per the germline V gene, CDR1 is SGHTA and CDR2 is FQGTGA. V was trimmed by 0 bases and J by 5 bases, leaving 17 bases between them. This CDR3 is 16 amino acids long. The CDR3 region has the DNA TGTGCCAGCAGCTTAACGCCCCAGGGGGGAGTTCACGAGCAGTACTTC. It codes for CASSLTPQGGVHEQYF.

The J gene is TRBJ2-5, the V gene TRBV18; D is tentatively TRBD1 or TRBD2 (5 bases each). The CDR3 runs 15 residues. Germline V gene data show CDR1 as KGHSH and CDR2 as LQKENI. Trimming took off 6 bases at V and 5 bases at J, with 19 bases between the two ends. The chain's CDR3 is CASSSGPRYQETQYF. The CDR3 coding sequence is TGTGCCAGCTCGTCGGGACCTCGATATCAGGAGACCCAGTACTTC.

This clone appeared a single time. The V call is TRBV9, the J call TRBJ2-3; D gene uncertain. In germline, CDR1 is SGDLS, CDR2 YYNGEE. The CDR3 spans 17 residues. V lost 3 bases and J lost 2, with 19 bases in between. This chain's CDR3 is CASSALGGLTNTDTQYF. CDR3 in DNA: TGTGCCAGCAGCGCTTTAGGTGGGCTAACTAACACAGATACGCAGTATTTT.

This sequence joins TRBV21-1 and TRBJ2-1; TRBD2 is taken as the D call from the table, unchecked against the DNA. TRBV21-1 is shown as a pseudogene. The CDR3 sequence is 13 residues long. The chain's CDR3 is CASSEAGEDEQFF. The CDR3 coding sequence is TGTGCCAGCAGCGAAGCAGGAGAGGATGAGCAGTTCTTC.

About this clone itself: One end of the junction varies from germline; a read error may be responsible. This sequence joins TRBV14 and TRBJ2-2; D perhaps matches TRBD2 (5 bases). The V gene's germline CDR1 is SGHDN and CDR2 FVKESK. The CDR3 loop spans 16 amino acids. The CDR3 region has the DNA TGTGCCAGCAGCCAAGGTACCGCTCCTGAACACCGGGGAGCTGTTTTT. This codes for CASSQGTAPEHRGAVF.

The chain combines TRBV27 with TRBJ1-2, with D unclear. Trimming took 4 bases from V and 1 from J, leaving 13 bases between them. Germline V gives CDR1 MNHEY, CDR2 SMNVEV (reference sequence). This CDR3 has 15 residues. CDR3: CASSYGFGSNYGYTF. CDR3 bases: TGTGCCAGCAGTTACGGCTTTGGGAGTAACTATGGCTACACCTTC.

The chain is built from TRBV27 and TRBJ2-1; a possible D gene is TRBD1 (5 bases). V was pared by 3 bases and J by 0 bases, with 24 bases between. Germline V lookup: CDR1 MNHEY, CDR2 SMNVEV (reference sequence). The CDR3 has 20 residues. Written as DNA, the CDR3 is TGTGCCAGCAGTTTTTCCCCCCCCATCGCAGGGATAAGCTCCTACAATGAGCAGTTCTTC. It is translated as CASSFSPPIAGISSYNEQFF.